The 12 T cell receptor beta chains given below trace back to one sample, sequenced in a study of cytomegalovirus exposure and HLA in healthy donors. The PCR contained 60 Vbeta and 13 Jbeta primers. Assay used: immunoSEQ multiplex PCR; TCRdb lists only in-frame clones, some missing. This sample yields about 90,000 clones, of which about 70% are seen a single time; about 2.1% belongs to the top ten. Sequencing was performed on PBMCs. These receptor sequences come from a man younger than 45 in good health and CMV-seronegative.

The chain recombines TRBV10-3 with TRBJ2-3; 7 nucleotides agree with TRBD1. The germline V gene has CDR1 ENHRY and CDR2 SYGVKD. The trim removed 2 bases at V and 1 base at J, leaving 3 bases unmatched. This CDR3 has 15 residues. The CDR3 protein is CAISEPQGGTDTQYF. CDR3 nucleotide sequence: TGTGCCATCAGTGAGCCGCAGGGGGGCACAGATACGCAGTATTTT.

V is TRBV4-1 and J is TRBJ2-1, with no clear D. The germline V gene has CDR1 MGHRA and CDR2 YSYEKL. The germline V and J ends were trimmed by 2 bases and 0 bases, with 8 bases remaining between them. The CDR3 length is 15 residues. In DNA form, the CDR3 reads TGCGCCAGCAGCCAAAGCCTTAGCTCCTACAATGAGCAGTTCTTC. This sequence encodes CASSQSLSSYNEQFF.

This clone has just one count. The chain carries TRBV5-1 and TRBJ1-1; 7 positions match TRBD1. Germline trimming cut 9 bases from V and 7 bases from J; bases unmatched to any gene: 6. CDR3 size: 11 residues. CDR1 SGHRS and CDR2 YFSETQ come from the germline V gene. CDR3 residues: CAKQTGSEAFF. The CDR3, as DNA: TGCGCCAAGCAGACAGGGAGTGAAGCTTTCTTT.

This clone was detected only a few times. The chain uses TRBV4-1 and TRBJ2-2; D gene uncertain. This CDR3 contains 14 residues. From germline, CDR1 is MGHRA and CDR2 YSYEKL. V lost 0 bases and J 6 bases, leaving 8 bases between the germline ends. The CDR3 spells CASSQENRPGELFF. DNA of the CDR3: TGCGCCAGCAGCCAAGAGAACAGACCCGGGGAGCTGTTTTTT.

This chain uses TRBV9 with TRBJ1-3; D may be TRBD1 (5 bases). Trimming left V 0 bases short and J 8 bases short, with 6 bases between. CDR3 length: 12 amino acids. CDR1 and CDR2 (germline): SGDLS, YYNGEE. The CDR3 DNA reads TGTGCCAGCAGCGTAGGGGGGGACACCATATATTTT. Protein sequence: CASSVGGDTIYF.

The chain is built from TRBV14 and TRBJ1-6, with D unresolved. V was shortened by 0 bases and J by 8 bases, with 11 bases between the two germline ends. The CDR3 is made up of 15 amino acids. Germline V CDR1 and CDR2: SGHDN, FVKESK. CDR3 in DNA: TGTGCCAGCAGCCAAGAATGGGCCTCATATTCACCCCTCCACTTT. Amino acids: CASSQEWASYSPLHF. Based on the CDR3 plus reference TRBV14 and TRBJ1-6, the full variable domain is EAGVTQFPSHSVIEKGQTVTLRCDPISGHDNLYWYRRVMGKEIKFLLHFVKESKQDESGMPNNRFLAERTGGTYSTLKVQPAELEDSGVYFCASSQEWASYSPLHFGNGTRLTVT.

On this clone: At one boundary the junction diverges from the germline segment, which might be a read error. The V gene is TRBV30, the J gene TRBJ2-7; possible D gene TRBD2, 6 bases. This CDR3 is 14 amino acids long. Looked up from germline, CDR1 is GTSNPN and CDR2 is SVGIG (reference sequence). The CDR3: CAWKTRGLFYEQYF. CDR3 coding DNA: TGTGCTTGGAAAACGAGGGGACTCTTCTACGAGCAGTACTTC.

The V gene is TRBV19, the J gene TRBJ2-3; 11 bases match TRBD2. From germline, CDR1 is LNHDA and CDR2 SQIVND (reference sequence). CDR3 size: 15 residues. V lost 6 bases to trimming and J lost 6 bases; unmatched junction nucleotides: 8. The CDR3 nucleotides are TGTGCCAGTAGCTTCACTAGCGGGAGTGGCGATACGCAGTATTTT. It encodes CASSFTSGSGDTQYF.

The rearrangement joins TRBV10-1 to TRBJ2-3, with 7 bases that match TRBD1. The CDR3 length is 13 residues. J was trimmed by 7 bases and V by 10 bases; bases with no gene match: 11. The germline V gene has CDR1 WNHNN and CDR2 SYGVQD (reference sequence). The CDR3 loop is CATVGTAPNTQYF. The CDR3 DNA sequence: TGCGCCACCGTGGGGACAGCGCCCAATACGCAGTATTTT.

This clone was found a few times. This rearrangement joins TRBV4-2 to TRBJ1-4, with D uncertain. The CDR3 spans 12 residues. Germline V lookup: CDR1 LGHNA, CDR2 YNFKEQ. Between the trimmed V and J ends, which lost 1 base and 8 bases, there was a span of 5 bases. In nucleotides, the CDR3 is TGTGCCAGCAGCCAAGCCGGGGAAAAACTGTTTTTT. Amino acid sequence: CASSQAGEKLFF.

The CDR3 loop is CASSFGQGLYEQYF. CDR3 nucleotides: TGCGCCAGCAGCTTCGGCCAGGGCCTCTACGAGCAGTACTTC. The chain has TRBV5-1 and TRBJ2-7; D might be TRBD1 (5 bases). V dropped 2 bases and J dropped 3 bases, with 12 bases sitting between them. Germline V lookup: CDR1 SGHRS, CDR2 YFSETQ. The CDR3 loop spans 14 amino acids.

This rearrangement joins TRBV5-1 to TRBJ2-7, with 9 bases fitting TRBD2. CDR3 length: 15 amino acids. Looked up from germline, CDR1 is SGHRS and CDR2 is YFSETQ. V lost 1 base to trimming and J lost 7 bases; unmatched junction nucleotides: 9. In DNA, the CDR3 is TGCGCCAGCAGCTTGCAGCCTAGCGGGAATCGAGAGCAGTACTTC. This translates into CASSLQPSGNREQYF.